The rows below give T cell receptor beta chains drawn from one sample of a study of blood T cell repertoires in COVID-19. The assay was immunoSEQ multiplex PCR, and TCRdb's table has in-frame clones only and misses some. The sample consists of fewer than 250,000 clones, about nine tenths of them appearing once. The source material was peripheral blood. These TCRs come from a woman between 45 and 60 years old with acute or convalescent COVID-19. Each CDR3 is given with its conserved first and last residue. The order of the fields is clone size, V gene, J gene, D gene, CDR3 DNA, CDR3 protein. D genes are given only for firm matches. Not every row has a clone size; where given, it reads once, few, many or a size class.

NA	TRBV7-9	TRBJ2-1	TRBD2	TGTGCCAGCAGGGGGTTTAGCGGGAGATTCCCAGATGATGAGCAGTTCTTC	CASRGFSGRFPDDEQFF
NA	TRBV14	TRBJ2-1	TRBD1	TGTGCCAGCAGCCCCTTCGACAGGGATTACAATGAGCAGTTCTTC	CASSPFDRDYNEQFF
once	TRBV30	TRBJ2-2	TRBD1	TGTGCCTGGAAAATGGGACAGGCGAACACCGGGGAGCTGTTTTTT	CAWKMGQANTGELFF
NA	TRBV6-5	TRBJ2-7	NA	TGTGCCAGCAGTTACTCGGCCACCTCCTACGAGCAGTACTTC	CASSYSATSYEQYF
NA	TRBV5-1	TRBJ2-5	TRBD2	TGCGCCAGCATCCGAGCCCCAAGCGGGGGGCCACTGAGAGGAGAGACCCAGTACTTC	CASIRAPSGGPLRGETQYF
NA	TRBV27	TRBJ1-2	TRBD1	TGTGCCAGCAGTGTCCTTCCGGGACAGGGGCCTGGCTACACCTTC	CASSVLPGQGPGYTF
NA	TRBV21-1	TRBJ1-3	NA	TGTGCCAGCAGCAAGTGTAGTTCTACCTCTGGAAACACCATATATTTT	CASSKCSSTSGNTIYF
NA	TRBV27	TRBJ1-5	NA	TGTGCCAGCAGTTCCGGCCCCTCCGGCAGGTCTCAGCCCCAGCATTTT	CASSSGPSGRSQPQHF
NA	TRBV7-2	TRBJ1-6	TRBD1	TGTGCCAGCAGCCCCCACGGGACAGCGAATTCACCCCTCCACTTT	CASSPHGTANSPLHF
few	TRBV3-1/TRBV3-2	TRBJ1-3	NA	TGTGCCAGCAGCCAAGGATCGGCAGGGTTTGGAAACACCATATATTTT	CASSQGSAGFGNTIYF
NA	TRBV3-1/TRBV3-2	TRBJ2-3	NA	TGTGCCAGCAGCCAAGGCGCGGTTTTCAGCACAGATACGCAGTATTTT	CASSQGAVFSTDTQYF
NA	TRBV6-2/TRBV6-3	TRBJ1-1	TRBD1	TGTGCCAGCAGTTACAGGCCCCACAGGGGCGGGCCTGAAGCTTTCTTT	CASSYRPHRGGPEAFF
NA	TRBV19	TRBJ1-2	TRBD1	TGTGCCAGTAGTATAGTGGGACAGTCCTATGGCTACACCTTC	CASSIVGQSYGYTF
NA	TRBV1	TRBJ1-5	NA	TGCACCAGCAGCCACAGGGACAGGGACGTGTGTAACAATCAGCCCCAGCATTTT	CTSSHRDRDVCNNQPQHF
NA	TRBV10-2	TRBJ2-5	NA	TGCGCCAGCAGTGAGGACTTTAAAGAGACCCAGTACTTC	CASSEDFKETQYF
NA	TRBV5-1	TRBJ1-6	NA	TGCGCCAGCAGTTCCGGGATGTATAATTCACCCCTCCACTTT	CASSSGMYNSPLHF
NA	TRBV24-1	TRBJ2-7	TRBD1	TGTGCCACCAGTCCCGGGACAGGGGGCGAGCAGTACTTC	CATSPGTGGEQYF
NA	TRBV7-2	TRBJ2-7	NA	TGTGCCAGCAGCTTAGTGGCTAGCGCGAGCTCCTACGAGCAGTACTTC	CASSLVASASSYEQYF
few	TRBV10-1	TRBJ2-7	TRBD1	TGCGCCAGCAGTTCGGGACAGGGTAACTACGAGCAGTACTTC	CASSSGQGNYEQYF
NA	TRBV5-1	TRBJ2-1	NA	TGCGCCAGCAGCACAACCATGGTCGGGAGCCATGAGCAGTTCTTC	CASSTTMVGSHEQFF
NA	TRBV5-1	TRBJ2-2	NA	TGCGCCAGCAGCTTATCACAGACGCGCGGGGAGCTGTTTTTT	CASSLSQTRGELFF
once	TRBV5-1	TRBJ2-5	NA	TGCGCCAGCAGCACGGGGATAAGGGAGACCCAGTACTTC	CASSTGIRETQYF
few	TRBV7-9	TRBJ1-2	TRBD1	TGTGCCAGCAGCTTATCCCCCCGGGACAGAGTGGGTGGCTACACCTTC	CASSLSPRDRVGGYTF
NA	TRBV11-3	TRBJ2-3	NA	TGTGCCAGCAGCTTCATCGCCGGTGATACGCAGTATTTT	CASSFIAGDTQYF
NA	TRBV27	TRBJ2-7	TRBD2	TGTGCCAGCAGTTGGACTAGCGGGAGTTACGAGCAGTACTTC	CASSWTSGSYEQYF
few	TRBV12-3/TRBV12-4	TRBJ2-7	TRBD1	TGTGCCAGCAGTCCGGGACAGGGTCACGAGCAGTACTTC	CASSPGQGHEQYF
NA	TRBV18	TRBJ1-4	TRBD1	TGTGCCAGCTCGCCAGGGGGACTATTGGAAAAACTGTTTTTT	CASSPGGLLEKLFF
NA	TRBV6-5	TRBJ2-5	NA	TGTGCCAGCAGTTACATACCAGAAGAGACCCAGTACTTC	CASSYIPEETQYF
NA	TRBV6-2/TRBV6-3	TRBJ1-2	NA	TGTGCCAGCAGTTATTCCGAGGACTATGGCTACACCTTC	CASSYSEDYGYTF
NA	TRBV11-3	TRBJ2-1	NA	TGTGCCAGCAGCTTACAGCCTAGCGAGAATGAGCAGTTCTTC	CASSLQPSENEQFF
NA	TRBV5-4	TRBJ1-2	NA	TGTGCCAGCAGCTTGTACCGCTACGCTAACTATGGCTACACCTTC	CASSLYRYANYGYTF
medium-sized	TRBV21-1	TRBJ2-7	NA	TGTGCCAGCAGCAAAGTGGGCCCCCCCTACGAGCAGTACTTC	CASSKVGPPYEQYF
NA	TRBV28	TRBJ1-2	TRBD1	TGTGCCAGCAGTTTAATTGGACAGGGGCATGGCTACACCTTC	CASSLIGQGHGYTF
NA	TRBV6-1	TRBJ2-7	TRBD2	TGTGCCAGCAGTGAGAGCGGGGGGGCTCTCGAGCAGTACTTC	CASSESGGALEQYF
NA	TRBV7-3	TRBJ2-7	TRBD1	TGTGCCAGCAGCTTGGACAGGGGTGTCGAGCAGTACTTC	CASSLDRGVEQYF
NA	TRBV7-9	TRBJ2-5	NA	TGTGCCAGCGGGCTAGCGTCGCAAGAGACCCAGTACTTC	CASGLASQETQYF